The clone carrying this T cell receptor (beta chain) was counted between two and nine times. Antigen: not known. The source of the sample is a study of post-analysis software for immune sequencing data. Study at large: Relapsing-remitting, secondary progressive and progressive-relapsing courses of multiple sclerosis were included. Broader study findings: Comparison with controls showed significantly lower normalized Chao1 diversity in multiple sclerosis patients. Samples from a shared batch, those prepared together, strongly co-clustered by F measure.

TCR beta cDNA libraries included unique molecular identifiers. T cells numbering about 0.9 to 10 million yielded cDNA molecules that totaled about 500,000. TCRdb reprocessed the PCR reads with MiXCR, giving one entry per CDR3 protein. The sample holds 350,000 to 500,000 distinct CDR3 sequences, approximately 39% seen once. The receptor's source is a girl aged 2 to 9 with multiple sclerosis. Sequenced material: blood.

The CDR3 sequence: CASSLWASGKITDTQYF. The CDR3, as DNA: TGTGCCAGCAGTTTATGGGCTAGCGGGAAGATCACAGATACGCAGTATTTT. The V and J genes are TRBV28 and TRBJ2-3; 9 bases map to TRBD2. The ends lost 0 bases at V and 2 bases at J; junction bases unmatched: 6. Germline values: CDR1 MDHEN, CDR2 SYDVKM. The CDR3 contains 17 residues.